The 13 T cell receptor beta chains given below trace back to one sample, sequenced in a study of blood T cell repertoires in COVID-19. Assay: immunoSEQ multiplex PCR; the TCRdb copy retains only in-frame clones and omits some. The data show 230,000 or so clones, with about 85% seen just once and about 7% held by the top ten. Sequencing input: PBMCs or T cells enriched from blood (not recorded which). Receptors were obtained from a woman aged 45 to 65 who had been exposed to COVID-19.

The table lists this clone with a count of one. This chain connects TRBV4-3 to TRBJ1-2; D is undetermined. With 3 bases removed from V and 4 bases from J, the gap between germline ends came to 9 bases. CDR3 length: 13 residues. CDR1 is LGHNA, CDR2 YSLEER, per germline. CDR3 protein: CASSQIVLYGYTF. CDR3 in DNA: TGCGCCAGCAGCCAGATAGTCCTCTATGGCTACACCTTC.

V and J are TRBV7-8 and TRBJ1-5; D remains ambiguous. The CDR3 contains 18 residues. V was clipped by 1 base and J by 3 bases, with 19 bases between them. Germline CDR1 and CDR2: SGHVS and FQNEAQ. The CDR3 is CASSLDPTISYLNQPQHF. As DNA, the CDR3 is TGTGCCAGCAGCTTAGATCCAACCATTAGCTACCTCAATCAGCCCCAGCATTTT.

The J gene is TRBJ1-4, the V gene TRBV2, with 8 positions matching TRBD1. This CDR3 contains 15 residues. V shed 2 bases and J 6 bases; nucleotides not matched to a gene: 5. CDR1 is SNHLY and CDR2 is FYNNEI in the germline V gene. This CDR3 reads CASSEPGTGDEKLFF. The CDR3 DNA reads TGTGCCAGCAGTGAACCCGGGACAGGAGATGAAAAACTGTTTTTT.

This chain joins TRBV11-1 and TRBJ2-1; D ambiguous. Trimming left V 2 bases short and J 14 bases short, with 16 bases between. This CDR3 has 13 residues. The V gene's germline CDR1 is SGHAT and CDR2 FQDESV (reference sequence). In DNA form, the CDR3 reads TGTGCCAGCAGCTTATCCGCCCCACGAGAGAAGTTCTTC. Its protein product is CASSLSAPREKFF.

CDR3 loop: CASSLGQPRVDEQFF. Written as DNA, the CDR3 is TGCGCCAGCAGCCTAGGGCAGCCGCGGGTCGATGAGCAGTTCTTC. This chain joins TRBV5-1 and TRBJ2-1; D is possibly TRBD2 (5 bases). The germline V gene encodes CDR1 SGHRS and CDR2 YFSETQ. There are 15 residues in the CDR3. The germline V and J ends were trimmed by 4 bases and 8 bases, with 19 bases remaining between them.

This CDR3 reads CASSESPRDQPQHF. CDR3 sequence (DNA): TGCGCCAGCAGTGAATCCCCGAGGGATCAGCCCCAGCATTTT. The genes are TRBV10-1 and TRBJ1-5; D not resolved. This CDR3 comprises 14 residues. Germline lookup yields CDR1 WNHNN and CDR2 SYGVQD (reference sequence). The V and J ends lost 3 bases and 5 bases respectively, with 11 bases between them.

This clone was observed once. This chain uses TRBV7-9 with TRBJ1-4; D unresolved. Germline V gives CDR1 SEHNR, CDR2 FQNEAQ (reference sequence). The V gene lost 1 base and the J gene lost 0 bases, with 9 bases spanning the gap. The CDR3 totals 16 residues. CDR3 in DNA: TGTGCCAGCAGCTTAGAAAGTTCGGCAACTAATGAAAAACTGTTTTTT. Its protein product is CASSLESSATNEKLFF.

This rearrangement joins TRBV9 to TRBJ2-1; D call uncertain. The V gene lost 1 base and the J gene lost 9 bases, with 11 bases spanning the gap. Germline loops: CDR1 SGDLS, CDR2 YYNGEE. The CDR3 loop spans 13 amino acids. CDR3 in DNA: TGTGCCAGCAGCGTATCGACGTCGGGTGAGCAGTTCTTC. It specifies CASSVSTSGEQFF.

V usage is TRBV6-2 or TRBV6-3 and J usage is TRBJ2-2; 8 bases are a match to TRBD2. This CDR3 comprises 14 residues. CDR1 is MNHEY and CDR2 is SVGEGT in the germline V gene. V was pared by 5 bases and J by 5 bases, with 4 bases of the junction left unmatched. CDR3 in amino acids: CASSPAGVTGELFF. The DNA of the CDR3 is TGTGCCAGCAGTCCAGCGGGGGTGACCGGGGAGCTGTTTTTT.

This chain links TRBV7-2 with TRBJ2-5; 15 positions agree with TRBD2. The CDR3 is 16 amino acids. CDR1 SGHTA and CDR2 FQGNSA come from the germline V gene. The V segment lost 5 bases and the J segment 3 bases; nucleotides outside the gene matches: 4. The CDR3 DNA follows: TGTGCCAGCAGCCTGGGACTAGCGGGGGGAAAAGAGACCCAGTACTTC. It is translated as CASSLGLAGGKETQYF.

V and J are TRBV28 and TRBJ2-5; no clear D gene. The CDR3 loop spans 14 amino acids. Per the germline V gene, CDR1 is MDHEN and CDR2 is SYDVKM. Trimming took off 5 bases at V and 2 bases at J, with 12 bases between the two ends. CDR3 sequence (DNA): TGTGCCAGCAGTGCCTACAGAATACAAGAGACCCAGTACTTC. Translation gives CASSAYRIQETQYF.

V usage is TRBV7-9 and J usage is TRBJ1-3, with 7 bases matching TRBD1. The V segment lost 4 bases and the J segment 8 bases; nucleotides outside the gene matches: 2. From germline, CDR1 is SEHNR and CDR2 FQNEAQ (reference sequence). CDR3 size: 12 residues. For the CDR3, the DNA is TGTGCCAGCAGCTCCCAGGGGGACACCATATATTTT. Amino acids: CASSSQGDTIYF.

The rearrangement joins TRBV3-1 (or the pseudogene TRBV3-2) to TRBJ2-7; possible D gene TRBD1, 6 bases. From germline, CDR1 is LGHDT and CDR2 YNNKEL (reference sequence). The CDR3 loop spans 15 amino acids. The ends were cut back, 0 bases at V and 4 bases at J, with 13 bases in the middle. The CDR3 DNA follows: TGTGCCAGCAGCCAAGAGAGGACAGCTTTATACGAGCAGTACTTC. It encodes CASSQERTALYEQYF.